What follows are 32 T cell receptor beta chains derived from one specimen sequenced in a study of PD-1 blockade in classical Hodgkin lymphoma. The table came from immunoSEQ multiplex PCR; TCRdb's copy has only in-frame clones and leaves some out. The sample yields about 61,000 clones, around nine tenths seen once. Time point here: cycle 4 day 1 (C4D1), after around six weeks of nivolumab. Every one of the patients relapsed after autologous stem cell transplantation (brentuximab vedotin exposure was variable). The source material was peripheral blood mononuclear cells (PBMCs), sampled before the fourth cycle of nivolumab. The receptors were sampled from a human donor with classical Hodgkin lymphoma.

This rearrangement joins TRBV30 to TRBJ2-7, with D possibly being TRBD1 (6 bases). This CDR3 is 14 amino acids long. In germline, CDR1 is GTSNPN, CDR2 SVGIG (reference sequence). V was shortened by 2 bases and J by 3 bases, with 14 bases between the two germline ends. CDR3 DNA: TGTGCCTGGAGTCCAGGGGTCGGGGACTACGAGCAGTACTTC. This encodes CAWSPGVGDYEQYF.

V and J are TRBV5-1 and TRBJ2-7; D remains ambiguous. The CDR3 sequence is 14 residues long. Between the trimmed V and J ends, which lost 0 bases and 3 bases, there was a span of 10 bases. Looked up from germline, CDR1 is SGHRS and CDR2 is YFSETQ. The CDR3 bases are TGCGCCAGCAGCTTGGACACCTCGATCTACGAGCAGTACTTC. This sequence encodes CASSLDTSIYEQYF.

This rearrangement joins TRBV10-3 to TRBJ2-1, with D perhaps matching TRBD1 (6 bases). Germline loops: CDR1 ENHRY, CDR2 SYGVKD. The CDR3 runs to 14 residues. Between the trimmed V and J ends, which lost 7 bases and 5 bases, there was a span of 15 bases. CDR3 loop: CAITDGTKDNEQFF. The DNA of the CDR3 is TGTGCCATCACCGATGGGACAAAAGACAATGAGCAGTTCTTC.

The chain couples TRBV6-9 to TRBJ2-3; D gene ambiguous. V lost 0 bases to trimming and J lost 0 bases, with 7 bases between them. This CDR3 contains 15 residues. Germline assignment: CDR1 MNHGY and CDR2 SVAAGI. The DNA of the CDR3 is TGTGCCAGCAGTTATTCGGTGGGTAGCACAGATACGCAGTATTTT. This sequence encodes CASSYSVGSTDTQYF.

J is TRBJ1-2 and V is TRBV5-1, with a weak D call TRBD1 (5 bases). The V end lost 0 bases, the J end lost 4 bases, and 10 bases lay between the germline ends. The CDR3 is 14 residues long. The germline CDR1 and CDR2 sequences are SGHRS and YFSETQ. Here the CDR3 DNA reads TGCGCCAGCAGCTTGGGACAGTCCCTCTATGGCTACACCTTC. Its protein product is CASSLGQSLYGYTF.

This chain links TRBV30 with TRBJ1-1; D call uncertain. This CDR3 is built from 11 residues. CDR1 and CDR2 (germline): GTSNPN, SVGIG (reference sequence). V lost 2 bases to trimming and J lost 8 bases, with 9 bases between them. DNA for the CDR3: TGTGCCTGGAGTCTCCGGGCCGAAGCTTTCTTT. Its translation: CAWSLRAEAFF. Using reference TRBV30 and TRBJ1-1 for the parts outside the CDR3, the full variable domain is SQTIHQWPATLVQPVGSPLSLECTVEGTSNPNLYWYRQAAGRGLQLLFYSVGIGQISSEVPQNLSASRPQDRQFILSSKKLLLSDSGFYLCAWSLRAEAFFGQGTRLTVV.

CDR3 loop: CASIGGPRARDTQYF. The CDR3 region has the DNA TGTGCCAGCATCGGGGGTCCGCGAGCCCGAGATACGCAGTATTTT. The rearrangement uses TRBV21-1 and TRBJ2-3; TRBD2 was called by the table and not checked on the DNA. TRBV21-1 is an annotated pseudogene. This CDR3 has 15 residues.

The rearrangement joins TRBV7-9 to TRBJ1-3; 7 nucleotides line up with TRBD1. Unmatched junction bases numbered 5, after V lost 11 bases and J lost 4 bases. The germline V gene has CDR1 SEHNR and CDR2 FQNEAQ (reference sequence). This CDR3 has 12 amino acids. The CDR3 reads CAGGTVGNTIYF. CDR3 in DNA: TGTGCCGGAGGGACAGTCGGAAACACCATATATTTT.

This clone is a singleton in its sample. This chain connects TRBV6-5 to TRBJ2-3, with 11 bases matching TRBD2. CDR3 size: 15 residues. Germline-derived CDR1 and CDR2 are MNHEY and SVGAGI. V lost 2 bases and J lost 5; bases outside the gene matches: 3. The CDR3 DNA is TGTGCCAGCAGTTACCAAGGGACTAGCGGAGATACGCAGTATTTT. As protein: CASSYQGTSGDTQYF.

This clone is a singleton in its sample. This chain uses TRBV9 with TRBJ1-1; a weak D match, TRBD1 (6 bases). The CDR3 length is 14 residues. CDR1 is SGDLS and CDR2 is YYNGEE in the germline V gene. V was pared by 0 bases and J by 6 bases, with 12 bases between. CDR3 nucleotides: TGTGCCAGCAGCGTAGTTCCGGGGGGCTCTGAAGCTTTCTTT. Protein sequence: CASSVVPGGSEAFF.

The CDR3 sequence: CASSKTPGAWNTEAFF. The CDR3 nucleotides are TGTGCCAGTAGTAAGACCCCGGGGGCCTGGAACACTGAAGCTTTCTTT. This chain joins TRBV19 and TRBJ1-1; tentatively, D is TRBD1 (6 bases). The CDR3 extends over 16 amino acids. The germline CDR1 and CDR2 sequences are LNHDA and SQIVND (reference sequence). The V gene lost 4 bases and the J gene lost 1 base, with 16 bases spanning the gap.

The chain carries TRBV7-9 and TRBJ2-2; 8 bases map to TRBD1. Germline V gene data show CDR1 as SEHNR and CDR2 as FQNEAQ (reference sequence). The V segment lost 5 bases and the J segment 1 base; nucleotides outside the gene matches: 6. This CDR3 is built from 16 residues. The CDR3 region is CASSPDRGLNTGELFF. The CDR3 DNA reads TGTGCCAGCAGCCCTGACAGGGGTTTGAACACCGGGGAGCTGTTTTTT.

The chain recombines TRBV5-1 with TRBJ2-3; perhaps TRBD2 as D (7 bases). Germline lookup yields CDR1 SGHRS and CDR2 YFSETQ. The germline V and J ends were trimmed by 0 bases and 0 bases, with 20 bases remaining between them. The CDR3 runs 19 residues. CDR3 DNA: TGCGCCAGCAGCTTGGGCCCGGGGGCGGGGGCTTCTAGCACAGATACGCAGTATTTT. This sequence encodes CASSLGPGAGASSTDTQYF. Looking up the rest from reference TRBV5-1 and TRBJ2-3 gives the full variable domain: KAGVTQTPRYLIKTRGQQVTLSCSPISGHRSVSWYQQTPGQGLQFLFEYFSETQRNKGNFPGRFSGRQFSNSRSEMNVSTLELGDSALYLCASSLGPGAGASSTDTQYFGPGTRLTVL.

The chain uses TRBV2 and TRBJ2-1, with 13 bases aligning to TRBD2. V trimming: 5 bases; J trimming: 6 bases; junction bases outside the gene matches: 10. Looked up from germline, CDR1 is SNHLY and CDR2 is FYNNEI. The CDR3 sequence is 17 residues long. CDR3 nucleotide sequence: TGTGCCAGCAGTCCATATACACTAGCGGGGGGGCCCAATGAGCAGTTCTTC. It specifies CASSPYTLAGGPNEQFF. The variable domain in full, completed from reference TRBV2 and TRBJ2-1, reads EPEVTQTPSHQVTQMGQEVILRCVPISNHLYFYWYRQILGQKVEFLVSFYNNEISEKSEIFDDQFSVERPDGSNFTLKIRSTKLEDSAMYFCASSPYTLAGGPNEQFFGPGTRLTVL.

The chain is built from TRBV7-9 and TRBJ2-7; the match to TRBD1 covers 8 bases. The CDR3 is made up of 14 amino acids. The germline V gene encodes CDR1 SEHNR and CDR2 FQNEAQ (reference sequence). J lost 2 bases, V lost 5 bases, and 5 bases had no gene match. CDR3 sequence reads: CASSDRDRTYEQYF. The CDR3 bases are TGTGCCAGCAGCGACCGGGACAGGACCTACGAGCAGTACTTC.

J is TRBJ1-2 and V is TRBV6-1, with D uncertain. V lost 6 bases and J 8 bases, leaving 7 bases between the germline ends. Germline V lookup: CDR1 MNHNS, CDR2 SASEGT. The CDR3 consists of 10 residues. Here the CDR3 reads CASSLPGYTF. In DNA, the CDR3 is TGTGCCAGCAGCCTCCCGGGCTACACCTTC.

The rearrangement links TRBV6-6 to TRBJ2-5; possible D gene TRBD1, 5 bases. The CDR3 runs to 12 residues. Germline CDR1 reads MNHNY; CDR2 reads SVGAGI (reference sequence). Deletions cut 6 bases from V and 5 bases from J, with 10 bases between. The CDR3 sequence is CASRDTVETQYF. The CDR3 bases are TGTGCCAGCAGGGACACTGTTGAGACCCAGTACTTC.

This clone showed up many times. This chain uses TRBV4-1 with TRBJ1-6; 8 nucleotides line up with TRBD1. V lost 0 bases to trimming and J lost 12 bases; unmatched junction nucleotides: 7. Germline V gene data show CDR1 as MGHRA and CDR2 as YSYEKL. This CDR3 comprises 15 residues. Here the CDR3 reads CASSQEVTGDVPLHF. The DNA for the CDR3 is TGCGCCAGCAGCCAAGAAGTGACAGGGGATGTACCCCTCCACTTT.

The CDR3 loop is CASSPDRVYGYTF. The CDR3 region has the DNA TGTGCCAGCAGCCCGGACAGGGTTTATGGCTACACCTTC. This chain uses TRBV6-6 with TRBJ1-2; TRBD1 matches at 8 bases. The CDR3 runs 13 residues. V lost 6 bases and J lost 5; bases outside the gene matches: 5. CDR1 is MNHNY, CDR2 SVGAGI, per germline (reference sequence).

CDR3 coding DNA: TGTGCCAGTCGGGGGCTCGGGAGTCAGACCCAGTACTTC. Its translation is CASRGLGSQTQYF. V is TRBV2 and J is TRBJ2-5; perhaps D is TRBD1 or TRBD2 (6 bases each). The CDR3 sequence is 13 residues long. Germline CDR1 and CDR2: SNHLY and FYNNEI. Deletions cut 9 bases from V and 6 bases from J, with 17 bases between.

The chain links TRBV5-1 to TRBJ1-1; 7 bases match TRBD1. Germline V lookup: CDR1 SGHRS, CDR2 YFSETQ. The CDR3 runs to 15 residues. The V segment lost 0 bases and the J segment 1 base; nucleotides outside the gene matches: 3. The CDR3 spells CASSLEGAWNTEAFF. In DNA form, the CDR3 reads TGCGCCAGCAGCTTGGAGGGGGCATGGAACACTGAAGCTTTCTTT.

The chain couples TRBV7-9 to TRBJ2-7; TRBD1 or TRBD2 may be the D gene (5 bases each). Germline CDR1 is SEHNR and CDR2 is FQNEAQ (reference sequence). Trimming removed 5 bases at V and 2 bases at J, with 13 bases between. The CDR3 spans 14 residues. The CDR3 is CASSPSGQTYEQYF. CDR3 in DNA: TGTGCCAGCAGCCCCTCGGGGCAAACCTACGAGCAGTACTTC. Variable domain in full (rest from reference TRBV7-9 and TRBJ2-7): DTGVSQNPRHKITKRGQNVTFRCDPISEHNRLYWYRQTLGQGPEFLTYFQNEAQLEKSRLLSDRFSAERPKGSFSTLEIQRTEQGDSAMYLCASSPSGQTYEQYFGPGTRLTVT.

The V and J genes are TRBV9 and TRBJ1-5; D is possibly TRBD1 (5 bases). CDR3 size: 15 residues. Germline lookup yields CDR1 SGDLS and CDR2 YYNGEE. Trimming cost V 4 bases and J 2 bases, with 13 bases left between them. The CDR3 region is CASSPGGVGNQPQHF. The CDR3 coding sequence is TGTGCCAGCAGCCCCGGGGGGGTTGGCAATCAGCCCCAGCATTTT.

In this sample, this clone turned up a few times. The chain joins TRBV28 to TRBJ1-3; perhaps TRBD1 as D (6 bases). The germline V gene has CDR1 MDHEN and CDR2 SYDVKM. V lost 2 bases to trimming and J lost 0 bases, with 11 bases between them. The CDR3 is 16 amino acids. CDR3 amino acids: CASSLAGVRSGNTIYF. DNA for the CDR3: TGTGCCAGCAGTTTAGCAGGGGTCCGCTCTGGAAACACCATATATTTT.

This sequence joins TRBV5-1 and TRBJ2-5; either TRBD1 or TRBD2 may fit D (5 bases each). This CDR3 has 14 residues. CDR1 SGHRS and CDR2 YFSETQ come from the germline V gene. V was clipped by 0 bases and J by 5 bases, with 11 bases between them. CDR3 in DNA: TGCGCCAGCAGCTTGGGGGACCACATTGAGACCCAGTACTTC. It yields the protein CASSLGDHIETQYF.

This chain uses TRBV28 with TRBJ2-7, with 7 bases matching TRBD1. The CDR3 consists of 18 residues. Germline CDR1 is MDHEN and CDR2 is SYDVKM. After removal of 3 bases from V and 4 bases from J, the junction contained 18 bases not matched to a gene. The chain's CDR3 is CASSLVRQGRGLVYEQYF. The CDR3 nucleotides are TGTGCCAGCAGTTTGGTCAGACAGGGAAGAGGGTTGGTTTACGAGCAGTACTTC. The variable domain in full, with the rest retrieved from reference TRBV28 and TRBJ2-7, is DVKVTQSSRYLVKRTGEKVFLECVQDMDHENMFWYRQDPGLGLRLIYFSYDVKMKEKGDIPEGYSVSREKKERFSLILESASTNQTSMYLCASSLVRQGRGLVYEQYFGPGTRLTVT.

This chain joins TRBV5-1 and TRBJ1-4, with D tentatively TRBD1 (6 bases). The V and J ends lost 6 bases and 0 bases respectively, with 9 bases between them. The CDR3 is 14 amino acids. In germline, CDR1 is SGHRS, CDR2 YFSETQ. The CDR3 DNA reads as TGCGCCAGCACCACAGGGACAACTAATGAAAAACTGTTTTTT. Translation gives CASTTGTTNEKLFF.

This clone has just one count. CDR3 region: CASSQDPPAGGWSTDTQYF. Written as DNA, the CDR3 is TGCGCCAGCAGCCAAGATCCCCCAGCGGGGGGCTGGAGCACAGATACGCAGTATTTT. The chain combines TRBV4-1 with TRBJ2-3; TRBD2 matches at 9 bases. The CDR3 consists of 19 residues. The V segment lost 0 bases and the J segment 0 bases; nucleotides outside the gene matches: 10. The germline CDR1 and CDR2 sequences are MGHRA and YSYEKL.

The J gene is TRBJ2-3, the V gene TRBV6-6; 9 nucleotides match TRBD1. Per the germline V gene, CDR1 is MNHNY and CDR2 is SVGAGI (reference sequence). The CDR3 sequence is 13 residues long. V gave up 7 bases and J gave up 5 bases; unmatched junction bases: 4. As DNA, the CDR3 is TGTGCCAGCACTAACAGGGGGCAAGATACGCAGTATTTT. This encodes CASTNRGQDTQYF.

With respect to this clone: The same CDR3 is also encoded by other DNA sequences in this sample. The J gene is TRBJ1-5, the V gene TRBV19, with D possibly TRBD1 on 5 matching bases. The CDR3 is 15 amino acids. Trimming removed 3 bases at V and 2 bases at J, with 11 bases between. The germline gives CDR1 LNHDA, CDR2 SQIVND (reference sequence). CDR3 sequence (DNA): TGTGCCAGTAGTATTGGCAGGGTGGGCAATCAGCCCCAGCATTTT. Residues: CASSIGRVGNQPQHF.

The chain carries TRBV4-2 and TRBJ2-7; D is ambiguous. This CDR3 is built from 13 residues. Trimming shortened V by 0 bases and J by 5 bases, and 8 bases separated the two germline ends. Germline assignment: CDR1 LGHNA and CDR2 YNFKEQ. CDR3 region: CASSQDSRHEQYF. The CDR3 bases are TGTGCCAGCAGCCAAGATAGTAGGCACGAGCAGTACTTC.

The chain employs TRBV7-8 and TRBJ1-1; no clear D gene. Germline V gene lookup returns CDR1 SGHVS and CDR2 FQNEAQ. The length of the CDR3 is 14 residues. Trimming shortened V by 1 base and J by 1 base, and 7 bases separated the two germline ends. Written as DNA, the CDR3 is TGTGCCAGCAGCTTAGTTGTAAAGAACACTGAAGCTTTCTTT. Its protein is CASSLVVKNTEAFF.